This T cell receptor beta chain stems from a study of blood T cell repertoires in COVID-19. Study-wide background: Whether acute or convalescent, the COVID-19 samples came from the United States, Italy and Spain.

Per the original methods: Amplification of reference gene primers was used by the study to estimate nucleated cell counts. The assay was immunoSEQ multiplex PCR, and TCRdb's table has in-frame clones only and misses some. The DNA gave D and trimming, while V, J and clone size come from that table. Altogether 300,000 to 350,000 clones are present, more than 85% being singletons, with the ten largest covering 0.9% to 1.2%. V lost 6 bases and J 4 bases, leaving 13 bases between the germline ends. Per germline, CDR1 SNHLY and CDR2 FYNNEI. The CDR3 extends over 15 amino acids. In terms of age and location, participants ranged from about 18 to 90 years and lived in fewer than 30 US areas. Each recovered donor of Cohort 3 presented with two negative PCRs, clearance, or symptom resolution.

Sequenced input: PBMCs or T cells enriched from blood (not recorded which). V gene TRBV2 combines with J gene TRBJ1-6; a weak D match, TRBD1 (6 bases). The source of this sequence is a woman between 25 and 40 years old who had recovered from COVID-19. The CDR3 is CASRRGGEYNSPLHF. CDR3 in DNA: TGTGCCAGCAGGAGAGGGGGGGAATATAATTCACCCCTCCACTTT. The whole variable domain, filled in from reference TRBV2 and TRBJ1-6, reads EPEVTQTPSHQVTQMGQEVILRCVPISNHLYFYWYRQILGQKVEFLVSFYNNEISEKSEIFDDQFSVERPDGSNFTLKIRSTKLEDSAMYFCASRRGGEYNSPLHFGNGTRLTVT.